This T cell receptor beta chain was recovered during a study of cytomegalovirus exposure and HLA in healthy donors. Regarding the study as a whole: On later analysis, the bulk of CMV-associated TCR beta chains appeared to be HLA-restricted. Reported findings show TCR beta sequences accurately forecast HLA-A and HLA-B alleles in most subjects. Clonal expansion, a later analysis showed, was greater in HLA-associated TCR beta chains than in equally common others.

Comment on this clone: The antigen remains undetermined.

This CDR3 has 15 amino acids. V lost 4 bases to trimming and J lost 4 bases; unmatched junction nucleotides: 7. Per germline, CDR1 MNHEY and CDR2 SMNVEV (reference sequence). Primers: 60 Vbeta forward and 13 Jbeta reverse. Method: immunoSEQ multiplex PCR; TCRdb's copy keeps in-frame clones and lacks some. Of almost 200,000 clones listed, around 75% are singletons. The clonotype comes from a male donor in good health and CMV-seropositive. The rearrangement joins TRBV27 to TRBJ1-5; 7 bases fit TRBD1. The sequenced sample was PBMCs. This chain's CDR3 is CASSSPGTANQPQHF. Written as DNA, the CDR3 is TGTGCCAGCAGTTCCCCCGGGACAGCGAATCAGCCCCAGCATTTT.